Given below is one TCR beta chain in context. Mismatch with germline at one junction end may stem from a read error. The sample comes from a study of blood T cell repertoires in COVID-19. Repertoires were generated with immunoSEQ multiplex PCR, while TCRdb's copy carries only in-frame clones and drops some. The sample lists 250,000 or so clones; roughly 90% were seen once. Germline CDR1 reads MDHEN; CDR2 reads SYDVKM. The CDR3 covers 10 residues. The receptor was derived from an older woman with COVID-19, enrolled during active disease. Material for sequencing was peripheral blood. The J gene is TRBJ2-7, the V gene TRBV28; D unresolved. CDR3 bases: TGTGCCAGCAGTTCCTCCGAGCAGTACTTC. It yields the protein CASSSSEQYF.